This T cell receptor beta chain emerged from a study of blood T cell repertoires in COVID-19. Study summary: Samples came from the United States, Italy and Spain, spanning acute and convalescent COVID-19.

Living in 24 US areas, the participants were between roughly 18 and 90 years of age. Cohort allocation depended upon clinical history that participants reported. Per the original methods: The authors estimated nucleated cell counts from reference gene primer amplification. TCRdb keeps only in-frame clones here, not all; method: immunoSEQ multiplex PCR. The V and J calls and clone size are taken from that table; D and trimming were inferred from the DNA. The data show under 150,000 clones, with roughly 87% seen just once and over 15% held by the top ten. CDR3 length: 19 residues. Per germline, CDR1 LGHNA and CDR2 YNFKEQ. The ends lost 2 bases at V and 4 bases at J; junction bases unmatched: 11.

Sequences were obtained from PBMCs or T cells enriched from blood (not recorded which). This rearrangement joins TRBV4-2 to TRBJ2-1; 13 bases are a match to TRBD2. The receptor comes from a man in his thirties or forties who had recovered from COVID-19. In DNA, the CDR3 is TGTGCCAGCAGCCAACGGACTAGCGGGGGTAAAACGGAATACAATGAGCAGTTCTTC. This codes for CASSQRTSGGKTEYNEQFF.